The 15 T cell receptor beta chains reported below all come from one sample, sequenced in a study of a mutant IDH1 vaccine in newly diagnosed glioma. Time point in this sample: baseline, week 1 (first vaccination visit). Treatment: pre-vaccination baseline after standard-of-care therapy. Profiling relied on immunoSEQ multiplex PCR, and the TCRdb table lists in-frame clones only, not all of them. This table has about 88,000 clones, roughly 82% appearing once. Sample: PBMCs, taken from a glioma patient treated with radiotherapy, temozolomide or both. The origin of the receptors is a man aged 35 to 55 with glioma. Some clones in this sample may be carry-over from other donors' samples.

This sequence joins TRBV18 and TRBJ1-4; D ambiguous. Trimming cost V 0 bases and J 8 bases, with 13 bases left between them. CDR3 length: 15 residues. The germline V gene encodes CDR1 KGHSH and CDR2 LQKENI. DNA for the CDR3: TGTGCCAGCTCACCACCTCGGGGTGAAGACGAAAAACTGTTTTTT. This gives the protein CASSPPRGEDEKLFF.

CDR3 protein: CASSRRQVGEQYF. The CDR3 region has the DNA TGTGCCAGCAGCCGACGTCAGGTGGGGGAGCAGTACTTC. This chain uses TRBV2 with TRBJ2-7; D ambiguous. Trimming took off 6 bases at V and 7 bases at J, with 16 bases between the two ends. CDR1 and CDR2 from the germline V gene are SNHLY and FYNNEI. This CDR3 region has 13 residues.

The rearrangement links TRBV19 to TRBJ1-1, with D hard to call. CDR1 is LNHDA, CDR2 SQIVND, per germline (reference sequence). Trimming left V 2 bases short and J 2 bases short, with 9 bases between. CDR3 length: 14 amino acids. CDR3 loop: CASSISGQNTEAFF. The CDR3 DNA sequence: TGTGCCAGTAGTATAAGTGGGCAAAACACTGAAGCTTTCTTT.

The chain recombines TRBV9 with TRBJ1-1, with 8 nucleotides matching TRBD1. Germline V CDR1 and CDR2: SGDLS, YYNGEE. V lost 1 base, J lost 3 bases, and 5 bases stayed unmatched. The CDR3 is made up of 15 amino acids. CDR3 sequence reads: CASSVPRGRDTEAFF. The CDR3 coding sequence is TGTGCCAGCAGCGTACCCAGGGGGCGAGACACTGAAGCTTTCTTT.

The chain couples TRBV5-1 to TRBJ2-1; possible D gene TRBD1, 6 bases. V was shortened by 2 bases and J by 4 bases, with 10 bases between the two germline ends. CDR1 and CDR2 (germline): SGHRS, YFSETQ. The CDR3 consists of 14 residues. CDR3 nucleotides: TGCGCCAGCAGCTTAGCAGGGGATTACAATGAGCAGTTCTTC. Protein sequence: CASSLAGDYNEQFF.

The count of this clone is one. The V gene is TRBV4-2, the J gene TRBJ2-1, with 9 bases fitting TRBD2. Germline V lookup: CDR1 LGHNA, CDR2 YNFKEQ. The V segment lost 0 bases and the J segment 10 bases; nucleotides outside the gene matches: 7. This CDR3 is 15 amino acids long. The DNA for the CDR3 is TGTGCCAGCAGCCAAGACGGCGGGGGGGCCTGGGAGCAGTTCTTC. Its translation is CASSQDGGGAWEQFF.

This sequence joins TRBV30 and TRBJ2-7; 8 bases fit TRBD1. The V gene end was trimmed by 4 bases and the J gene end by 5 bases; junction bases not matched to a gene: 7. The CDR3 contains 13 residues. From germline, CDR1 is GTSNPN and CDR2 SVGIG (reference sequence). In DNA form, the CDR3 reads TGTGCCTGGATAGAGGCAGGGGGCCACGAGCAGTACTTC. This gives the protein CAWIEAGGHEQYF.

This sequence joins TRBV18 and TRBJ1-6; D might be TRBD1 (6 bases). The CDR3 consists of 16 residues. The germline CDR1 and CDR2 sequences are KGHSH and LQKENI. Trimming pared 4 bases from V and 6 bases from J, leaving 16 bases between. This CDR3 is CASSRETGPFNSPLHF. The CDR3 nucleotides read TGTGCCAGCTCACGGGAGACAGGTCCCTTTAATTCACCCCTCCACTTT.

The V gene is TRBV30, the J gene TRBJ1-5, with TRBD1 as a possible D gene (5 bases). Trimming took 0 bases from V and 7 from J, leaving 13 bases between them. Germline V gives CDR1 GTSNPN, CDR2 SVGIG (reference sequence). The CDR3 has 14 residues. In DNA form, the CDR3 reads TGTGCCTGGAGTGTATGGGGGTTTCGACAGCCCCAGCATTTT. Amino acids: CAWSVWGFRQPQHF.

The chain links TRBV13 to TRBJ1-1; unclear D gene. V was clipped by 2 bases and J by 1 base, with 5 bases between them. The CDR3 sequence is 13 residues long. CDR1 and CDR2 (germline): PRHDT, FYEKMQ (reference sequence). Here the CDR3 reads CASSLSPNTEAFF. The CDR3 DNA sequence: TGTGCCAGCAGCTTATCCCCGAACACTGAAGCTTTCTTT.

V is TRBV27 and J is TRBJ1-2; weak D call: TRBD1 (5 bases). Trimming pared 8 bases from V and 6 bases from J, leaving 22 bases between. This CDR3 has 15 amino acids. Germline V gene data show CDR1 as MNHEY and CDR2 as SMNVEV (reference sequence). For the CDR3, the DNA is TGTGCCAGCGCATTGCAGGGAGGACCTTATGATGGCTACACCTTC. It is translated as CASALQGGPYDGYTF.

V is TRBV9 and J is TRBJ2-2, with a possible D match to TRBD2 (6 bases). The CDR3 sequence is 14 residues long. In germline, CDR1 is SGDLS, CDR2 YYNGEE. V lost 2 bases and J lost 7, with 12 bases in between. CDR3: CASSVRRGSGELFF. Here the CDR3 DNA reads TGTGCCAGCAGCGTCAGACGGGGGAGCGGGGAGCTGTTTTTT.

In its sample, this clone was seen many times. The chain links TRBV5-4 to TRBJ1-1, with a tentative D call TRBD1 (6 bases). The CDR3 loop spans 13 amino acids. V lost 4 bases to trimming and J lost 6 bases, with 13 bases between them. Germline lookup yields CDR1 SGHNT and CDR2 YYREEE (reference sequence). The CDR3 DNA is TGTGCCAGCAGCGGCAGACAGGTGGCTGAAGCTTTCTTT. Amino acids: CASSGRQVAEAFF.

V gene TRBV6-5 combines with J gene TRBJ2-7, with 7 bases matching TRBD1. With V trimmed by 5 bases and J by 0 bases, 4 bases remained unmatched. Germline assignment: CDR1 MNHEY and CDR2 SVGAGI. This CDR3 contains 14 residues. The CDR3 nucleotides read TGTGCCAGCAGTGTGTACAGGGGCTCCTACGAGCAGTACTTC. Protein: CASSVYRGSYEQYF.

This chain joins TRBV15 and TRBJ1-6; D call uncertain. This CDR3 spans 13 amino acids. From germline, CDR1 is LNHNV and CDR2 YYDKDF (reference sequence). V was pared by 4 bases and J by 9 bases, with 10 bases between. CDR3 amino acids: CATSTDVGSPLHF. The CDR3 nucleotides read TGTGCCACCAGCACAGACGTGGGTTCACCCCTCCACTTT.